This T cell receptor (beta chain) was captured in a study of T cells in Graves' hyperthyroidism and ophthalmopathy. Regarding the study as a whole: Ophthalmopathy, as predicted by the model, came a median roughly 6.3 months after the prediction.

On this clonotype: As yet, its antigen is unknown. Given a much more abundant clone one base away, this may be a read error.

With 3 bases clipped from V and 5 bases from J, the junction kept 6 bases outside the gene matches. There are 15 residues in the CDR3. The V gene's germline CDR1 is LGHDT and CDR2 YNNKEL (reference sequence). Template material for amplifying TCR beta CDR3 regions consisted of RNA transcripts. An initial round of RT-PCR targeting the TCR CDR3 relied on the HTBI primer set. One entry per CDR3 protein, called by TCRdb with MiXCR from the multiplex PCR reads. The sample holds fewer than 400,000 distinct CDR3 sequences, roughly 25% seen once. Sequencing was done on a sample of blood. The chain is built from TRBV3-1 and TRBJ2-3; 9 bases map to TRBD2. The origin of this receptor is a man between 50 and 59 years old with Graves' hyperthyroidism. CDR3 amino acids: CASSQREGCGDTQYF. The CDR3 region has the DNA TGTGCCAGCAGCCAGCGGGAGGGCTGCGGAGATACGCAGTATTTT.